These T cell receptor beta chains were read from a single sample in a study of cytomegalovirus exposure and HLA in healthy donors. Data came from immunoSEQ multiplex PCR; TCRdb stores just in-frame clones and leaves some out. Of 160,000 or so clones detected, 70% to 85% appear once; the ten largest clones hold about 1.5%. Sequencing was done on a sample of PBMCs. These receptors originate from a male donor in good health and CMV-seronegative. CDR3s include the opening cysteine and the closing phenylalanine or tryptophan. The D gene is left open where the match is weak. Only some rows state a clone size, as once, few, many or a class for expanded clones.

cdr3_nt: TGTGCCAGCAGTTATTCGGGACAGTTTAATGAAAAACTGTTTTTT; cdr3_aa: CASSYSGQFNEKLFF; d_call: TRBD1; j_call: TRBJ1-4; clone_size: -; v_call: TRBV6-5
cdr3_nt: TGTGCCAGCAGCTTTGGTACAGGGGAGGACACTGAAGCTTTCTTT; cdr3_aa: CASSFGTGEDTEAFF; d_call: TRBD1; j_call: TRBJ1-1; clone_size: -; v_call: TRBV7-9
cdr3_nt: TGCAGCGTTGAAGCCACAGGGTATCGGGGTGGCTACACCTTC; cdr3_aa: CSVEATGYRGGYTF; d_call: -; j_call: TRBJ1-2; clone_size: once; v_call: TRBV29-1
cdr3_nt: TGTGCCAGCAGTGAACAGGGGGCGAGCACTGAAGCTTTCTTT; cdr3_aa: CASSEQGASTEAFF; d_call: TRBD1; j_call: TRBJ1-1; clone_size: -; v_call: TRBV25-1
cdr3_nt: TGTGCCAGCAGCCAAGGGAGGCCGGGGGGGTTTGAAGCTTTCTTT; cdr3_aa: CASSQGRPGGFEAFF; d_call: -; j_call: TRBJ1-1; clone_size: -; v_call: TRBV4-2
cdr3_nt: TGTGCCAGTATGGAGGCGGGAGCAGGAGAGACCCAGTACTTC; cdr3_aa: CASMEAGAGETQYF; d_call: TRBD2; j_call: TRBJ2-5; clone_size: -; v_call: TRBV6-1
cdr3_nt: TGTGCCAGCAGTGATCAAAGACTAGCGGGGTTTAATGAGCAGTTCTTC; cdr3_aa: CASSDQRLAGFNEQFF; d_call: TRBD2; j_call: TRBJ2-1; clone_size: -; v_call: TRBV25-1
cdr3_nt: TGTGCCAGCAGCCAAGATCGGGCAGGGGACAGCTACGAGCAGTACTTC; cdr3_aa: CASSQDRAGDSYEQYF; d_call: TRBD1; j_call: TRBJ2-7; clone_size: few; v_call: TRBV4-2
cdr3_nt: TGTGCCAGTAGTTCCGGGACAACATTTAACACTGAAGCTTTCTTT; cdr3_aa: CASSSGTTFNTEAFF; d_call: -; j_call: TRBJ1-1; clone_size: -; v_call: TRBV19
cdr3_nt: TGTGCCAGCAGCTTGGAGGGGGCTGCCTATGGCTACACCTTC; cdr3_aa: CASSLEGAAYGYTF; d_call: TRBD1; j_call: TRBJ1-2; clone_size: -; v_call: TRBV11-2
cdr3_nt: TGTGCCAGCAGCTTAAGTGGCAGGGGGAATGAGCAGTTCTTC; cdr3_aa: CASSLSGRGNEQFF; d_call: TRBD1; j_call: TRBJ2-1; clone_size: -; v_call: TRBV7-3
cdr3_nt: TGCGCCAGCAGCCAAGACTCAGGGTTTTCTAATGAAAAACTGTTTTTT; cdr3_aa: CASSQDSGFSNEKLFF; d_call: -; j_call: TRBJ1-4; clone_size: few; v_call: TRBV4-3
cdr3_nt: TGTGCCAGCAGCTTCGCTAGCGGGACGGGGGGAGAGACCCAGTACTTC; cdr3_aa: CASSFASGTGGETQYF; d_call: TRBD2; j_call: TRBJ2-5; clone_size: -; v_call: TRBV13
cdr3_nt: TGTGCCAGCAGCGCCACCCTCAGCGGGGAGAGGCAGTATTTT; cdr3_aa: CASSATLSGERQYF; d_call: TRBD2; j_call: TRBJ2-3; clone_size: few; v_call: TRBV13
cdr3_nt: TGTGCCAGCAGCTTTACCCCGGCAGATACGCAGTATTTT; cdr3_aa: CASSFTPADTQYF; d_call: -; j_call: TRBJ2-3; clone_size: -; v_call: TRBV7-6
cdr3_nt: TGTGCCAGCAGCGGTCAGGGGAAGTCCTACGAGCAGTACTTC; cdr3_aa: CASSGQGKSYEQYF; d_call: -; j_call: TRBJ2-7; clone_size: -; v_call: TRBV7-8
cdr3_nt: TGTGCCAGCAGCTCCGGGACACCCCTATCCGAGCAGTACTTC; cdr3_aa: CASSSGTPLSEQYF; d_call: -; j_call: TRBJ2-7; clone_size: -; v_call: TRBV5-6
cdr3_nt: TGTGCCAGTAGTATCCTAGCGGGATGGTATACGCAGTATTTT; cdr3_aa: CASSILAGWYTQYF; d_call: TRBD2; j_call: TRBJ2-3; clone_size: -; v_call: TRBV19
cdr3_nt: TGCGCCAGCAGCCAAGATCCGTCCGGGACAGACTATAATTCACCCCTCCACTTT; cdr3_aa: CASSQDPSGTDYNSPLHF; d_call: TRBD1; j_call: TRBJ1-6; clone_size: -; v_call: TRBV4-1
cdr3_nt: TGTGCCAGTGGGAGGGACTCCTACGAGCAGTACTTC; cdr3_aa: CASGRDSYEQYF; d_call: TRBD2; j_call: TRBJ2-7; clone_size: -; v_call: TRBV12-5
cdr3_nt: TGTGCCAGCTCACTATTCGCCGGGGGAGATTCTAATGAAAAACTGTTTTTT; cdr3_aa: CASSLFAGGDSNEKLFF; d_call: -; j_call: TRBJ1-4; clone_size: -; v_call: TRBV18
cdr3_nt: TGTGCCAGCAGTTTAGTACAGGGGGACCACGAGCAGTACTTC; cdr3_aa: CASSLVQGDHEQYF; d_call: TRBD1; j_call: TRBJ2-7; clone_size: -; v_call: TRBV27
cdr3_nt: TGTGCCAGCAGTTCCGGGACAGGGGGCGCAGATACGCAGTATTTT; cdr3_aa: CASSSGTGGADTQYF; d_call: TRBD1; j_call: TRBJ2-3; clone_size: few; v_call: TRBV6-4
cdr3_nt: TGTGCCATCAGTGAGACAGGGCCCTCCTACAATGAGCAGTTCTTC; cdr3_aa: CAISETGPSYNEQFF; d_call: -; j_call: TRBJ2-1; clone_size: -; v_call: TRBV10-3
cdr3_nt: TGTGCCAGCAGTTACTCGACGGCAGCGACCGGGGAGCTGTTTTTT; cdr3_aa: CASSYSTAATGELFF; d_call: -; j_call: TRBJ2-2; clone_size: -; v_call: TRBV6-5
cdr3_nt: TGTGCCAGCAGCTCAGACAGCAGCTCCTACGAGCAGTACTTC; cdr3_aa: CASSSDSSSYEQYF; d_call: -; j_call: TRBJ2-7; clone_size: -; v_call: TRBV7-9
cdr3_nt: TGTGCCAGCAGCGCCGGGACAGGGGTTTACAATGAGCAGTTCTTC; cdr3_aa: CASSAGTGVYNEQFF; d_call: TRBD1; j_call: TRBJ2-1; clone_size: -; v_call: TRBV6-1
cdr3_nt: TGCGCCAGCAGCCAAACGGGACTAGCTCGCGAGCAGTACTTC; cdr3_aa: CASSQTGLAREQYF; d_call: TRBD2; j_call: TRBJ2-7; clone_size: -; v_call: TRBV4-1
cdr3_nt: TGCGCCAGCAGCCCCGGCGGGACAGCTAACTATGGCTACACCTTC; cdr3_aa: CASSPGGTANYGYTF; d_call: TRBD1; j_call: TRBJ1-2; clone_size: few; v_call: TRBV5-1
cdr3_nt: TGTGCCAGCAGCGCCCCAGGGGCCCCCTACGAGCAGTACTTC; cdr3_aa: CASSAPGAPYEQYF; d_call: -; j_call: TRBJ2-7; clone_size: -; v_call: TRBV7-9
cdr3_nt: TGTGCCAGCAGCTCAGGGACTAGCGGGAGAACAGATACGCAGTATTTT; cdr3_aa: CASSSGTSGRTDTQYF; d_call: TRBD2; j_call: TRBJ2-3; clone_size: -; v_call: TRBV5-6
cdr3_nt: TGTGCCACCAGCAGAGGACGCGGGAGCACAGATACGCAGTATTTT; cdr3_aa: CATSRGRGSTDTQYF; d_call: -; j_call: TRBJ2-3; clone_size: -; v_call: TRBV15
cdr3_nt: TGTGCCAGTAGGGACAGACAAAACTATGGCTACACCTTC; cdr3_aa: CASRDRQNYGYTF; d_call: -; j_call: TRBJ1-2; clone_size: -; v_call: TRBV19